Listed here are 32 T cell receptor beta chains from one sample, sequenced in a study of T cell responses to AZD1222 COVID-19 vaccine. Libraries were prepared by immunoSEQ multiplex PCR; TCRdb keeps only in-frame clonotypes and omits some of them. The sample consists of 75,000 to 85,000 clones, about 83% of them appearing once. This specimen was peripheral blood, taken 28 days after the second dose of the MenACWY control vaccine. These receptors all come from an adult who received the MenACWY meningococcal vaccine as a control.

The V gene is TRBV6-5, the J gene TRBJ1-2, with 11 nucleotides matching TRBD1. V trimming: 7 bases; J trimming: 6 bases; junction bases outside the gene matches: 4. CDR3 length: 13 amino acids. From germline, CDR1 is MNHEY and CDR2 SVGAGI. The CDR3 loop reads CASTGQGANGYTF. The CDR3 nucleotides read TGTGCCAGCACCGGACAGGGGGCGAATGGCTACACCTTC.

This chain connects TRBV18 to TRBJ2-2; maybe TRBD2 (6 bases). Germline CDR1 and CDR2: KGHSH and LQKENI. Deletions cut 4 bases from V and 3 bases from J, with 12 bases between. The length of the CDR3 is 15 residues. CDR3 loop: CASSRLAFDTGELFF. CDR3 sequence (DNA): TGTGCCAGCTCACGTCTAGCGTTCGACACCGGGGAGCTGTTTTTT.

The V and J genes are TRBV28 and TRBJ2-7; D is tentatively TRBD1 or TRBD2 (6 bases each). The germline gives CDR1 MDHEN, CDR2 SYDVKM. The CDR3 runs to 15 residues. V dropped 6 bases and J dropped 6 bases, with 21 bases sitting between them. Here the CDR3 DNA reads TGTGCCAGCAGCTTTTACACTGGGGGGCGGTCCGAGCAGTACTTC. It codes for CASSFYTGGRSEQYF.

The V gene is TRBV5-4, the J gene TRBJ1-1, with D perhaps TRBD1 (5 bases). Trimming took 2 bases from V and 8 from J, leaving 10 bases between them. Germline CDR1 reads SGHNT; CDR2 reads YYREEE (reference sequence). The CDR3 contains 12 residues. The CDR3 is CASSLGTVEAFF. As DNA, the CDR3 is TGTGCCAGCAGCTTAGGGACGGTGGAAGCTTTCTTT.

The rearrangement uses TRBV27 and TRBJ1-2; D gene ambiguous. The V end lost 5 bases, the J end lost 6 bases, and 16 bases lay between the germline ends. Germline loops: CDR1 MNHEY, CDR2 SMNVEV (reference sequence). The CDR3 consists of 14 residues. The CDR3 nucleotides read TGTGCCAGCAGTCCGCAGGCAGGTGGGCATGGCTACACCTTC. It encodes CASSPQAGGHGYTF.

This clone was counted at least ten times. The rearrangement uses TRBV9 and TRBJ2-2; D unresolved. Germline CDR1 is SGDLS and CDR2 is YYNGEE. Trimming removed 5 bases from V and 7 bases from J, with 6 bases in between. CDR3 length equals 11 residues. The CDR3 DNA sequence: TGTGCCAGCAGTGAAAGCGGGGAGCTGTTTTTT. It codes for CASSESGELFF.

The V and J genes are TRBV10-1 and TRBJ2-4; a weak D match, TRBD2 (6 bases). CDR1 is WNHNN and CDR2 is SYGVQD in the germline V gene (reference sequence). There are 15 residues in the CDR3. Trimming pared 4 bases from V and 5 bases from J, leaving 15 bases between. CDR3 sequence: CASSGENSGENIQYF. The DNA for the CDR3 is TGCGCCAGCAGTGGGGAGAATTCGGGGGAAAACATTCAGTACTTC.

The rearrangement uses TRBV9 and TRBJ1-3; 7 nucleotides match TRBD1. V was pared by 4 bases and J by 0 bases, with 13 bases of the junction left unmatched. The CDR3 has 18 amino acids. The germline gives CDR1 SGDLS, CDR2 YYNGEE. CDR3 in amino acids: CASSPRPGGMSSGNTIYF. CDR3 nucleotide sequence: TGTGCCAGCAGCCCCCGCCCAGGGGGAATGTCCTCTGGAAACACCATATATTTT.

This clone was counted a few times. The chain has TRBV12-3 or TRBV12-4 and TRBJ2-7; D may be TRBD2 (6 bases). The CDR3 is 13 amino acids. V lost 6 bases and J 7 bases, leaving 16 bases between the germline ends. For the CDR3, the DNA is TGTGCCAGCAGCAAACCGGGACTTAAGGAGCAGTACTTC. Its translation: CASSKPGLKEQYF.

The chain combines TRBV9 with TRBJ1-2; D is unclear. V lost 3 bases and J 2 bases, leaving 11 bases between the germline ends. CDR1 and CDR2 from the germline V gene are SGDLS and YYNGEE. This CDR3 has 14 amino acids. CDR3 nucleotide sequence: TGTGCCAGCAGCGCACACTCGGGGAACTATGGCTACACCTTC. Translating it yields CASSAHSGNYGYTF.

This chain uses TRBV7-2 with TRBJ1-2, with D hard to call. V lost 3 bases and J lost 6, with 11 bases in between. Per germline, CDR1 SGHTA and CDR2 FQGNSA. CDR3 length: 13 residues. The CDR3 DNA follows: TGTGCCAGCAGCTTGTACGGAAACAATGGCTACACCTTC. Protein product: CASSLYGNNGYTF.

The chain uses TRBV7-9 and TRBJ1-2; D gene ambiguous. The CDR3 runs 12 residues. Germline V lookup: CDR1 SEHNR, CDR2 FQNEAQ (reference sequence). Trimming shortened V by 5 bases and J by 4 bases, and 8 bases separated the two germline ends. The DNA of the CDR3 is TGTGCCAGCAGCCTCGACTCCTATGGCTACACCTTC. Amino acids: CASSLDSYGYTF.

The rearrangement uses TRBV4-1 and TRBJ1-1, with D unclear. Germline V gene data show CDR1 as MGHRA and CDR2 as YSYEKL. The CDR3 runs 14 residues. Trimming removed 5 bases from V and 6 bases from J, with 16 bases in between. CDR3 DNA: TGCGCCAGCAGCATACAGAGAGGGAGCGCTGAAGCTTTCTTT. Residues: CASSIQRGSAEAFF.

The J gene is TRBJ2-1, the V gene TRBV28, with 10 bases matching TRBD2. V shed 6 bases, J shed 5 bases, and the junction held 13 bases outside the gene matches. This CDR3 has 17 residues. Looked up from germline, CDR1 is MDHEN and CDR2 is SYDVKM. In DNA form, the CDR3 reads TGTGCCAGCAGAGATGGATCTGGACTAGCGGATAACAATGAGCAGTTCTTC. This encodes CASRDGSGLADNNEQFF.

This clone appeared once. The V gene is TRBV19, the J gene TRBJ1-4; maybe TRBD1 (5 bases). V gave up 5 bases and J gave up 0 bases, with 10 bases separating them. Germline V gives CDR1 LNHDA, CDR2 SQIVND (reference sequence). The CDR3 contains 15 residues. In DNA form, the CDR3 reads TGTGCCAGTAGTGGGACCGACGCAACTAATGAAAAACTGTTTTTT. Translating gives CASSGTDATNEKLFF.

V gene TRBV6-1 combines with J gene TRBJ2-1; TRBD1 or TRBD2 may be the D gene (5 bases each). The length of the CDR3 is 14 residues. With 0 bases removed from V and 7 bases from J, the gap between germline ends came to 10 bases. Germline values: CDR1 MNHNS, CDR2 SASEGT. CDR3 loop: CASSEAQGPNEQFF. The DNA for the CDR3 is TGTGCCAGCAGTGAAGCCCAGGGACCTAATGAGCAGTTCTTC.

The V call is TRBV5-1, the J call TRBJ2-3, with D perhaps TRBD2 (5 bases). CDR1 is SGHRS, CDR2 YFSETQ, per germline. The V and J ends lost 7 bases and 0 bases respectively, with 15 bases between them. There are 15 residues in the CDR3. CDR3: CASREGGLSTDTQYF. Written as DNA, the CDR3 is TGCGCCAGCCGGGAAGGCGGTCTTAGCACAGATACGCAGTATTTT.

This sequence joins TRBV29-1 and TRBJ2-3; D not resolved. Germline CDR1 SQVTM, CDR2 ANQGSEA. With 0 bases removed from V and 0 bases from J, the gap between germline ends came to 13 bases. CDR3 length: 16 amino acids. DNA of the CDR3: TGCAGCGTTGAAGACCCCCAGAAAGATAGCACAGATACGCAGTATTTT. It encodes CSVEDPQKDSTDTQYF.

This chain uses TRBV6-5 with TRBJ1-2; D unresolved. V lost 5 bases and J 8 bases, leaving 15 bases between the germline ends. From germline, CDR1 is MNHEY and CDR2 SVGAGI. The CDR3 consists of 13 residues. As DNA, the CDR3 is TGTGCCAGCAGTCCGGACGGCTTGAGCGGCTACACCTTC. Protein: CASSPDGLSGYTF.

Regarding this clone: Other DNA sequences in the sample encode the same CDR3. The CDR3 bases are TGTGCCAGCAGTAGGGACATGAACACTGAAGCTTTCTTT. It specifies CASSRDMNTEAFF. The J gene is TRBJ1-1, the V gene TRBV12-3 or TRBV12-4, with D perhaps TRBD1 (6 bases). Trimming took 5 bases from V and 0 from J, leaving 7 bases between them. The CDR3 runs 13 residues.

This clone has just a few counts. This chain connects TRBV27 to TRBJ2-1; 10 bases map to TRBD2. The V gene end was trimmed by 7 bases and the J gene end by 5 bases; junction bases not matched to a gene: 5. Germline V gene data show CDR1 as MNHEY and CDR2 as SMNVEV (reference sequence). The CDR3 consists of 14 residues. DNA for the CDR3: TGTGCCAGCAAAAGAGCGGGGGGGCACAATGAGCAGTTCTTC. This sequence encodes CASKRAGGHNEQFF.

Judged by abundance, this clone is medium-sized. The chain couples TRBV5-8 to TRBJ1-5; D is undetermined. V lost 1 base and J 2 bases, leaving 13 bases between the germline ends. This CDR3 has 16 amino acids. The germline CDR1 and CDR2 sequences are SGHTS and YDEGEE. The CDR3 region is CASSLYPGRRNQPQHF. The CDR3 nucleotides are TGTGCCAGCAGCTTGTATCCGGGAAGGCGCAATCAGCCCCAGCATTTT.

This sequence joins TRBV7-9 and TRBJ1-2; tentatively, D is TRBD1 (6 bases). The CDR3 extends over 12 amino acids. From germline, CDR1 is SEHNR and CDR2 FQNEAQ (reference sequence). Trimming took off 4 bases at V and 5 bases at J, with 8 bases between the two ends. CDR3 DNA: TGTGCCAGCAGCTCCCAGGGGTATGGCTACACCTTC. This sequence encodes CASSSQGYGYTF.

V gene TRBV11-2 combines with J gene TRBJ2-1, with D tentatively TRBD1 (6 bases). Deletions cut 5 bases from V and 4 bases from J, with 6 bases between. This CDR3 is built from 12 residues. In germline, CDR1 is SGHAT, CDR2 FQNNGV. Here the CDR3 reads CASSQGYNEQFF. CDR3 DNA sequence: TGTGCCAGCAGCCAGGGGTACAATGAGCAGTTCTTC.

The sample holds one count of this clone. This chain joins TRBV3-1 (or the pseudogene TRBV3-2) and TRBJ2-7; D not certain. The V gene's germline CDR1 is LGHDT and CDR2 YNNKEL (reference sequence). The germline V and J ends were trimmed by 5 bases and 1 base, with 9 bases remaining between them. The CDR3 covers 13 residues. The CDR3 protein is CASSDRASYEQYF. In nucleotides, the CDR3 is TGTGCCAGCAGCGATCGGGCTTCCTACGAGCAGTACTTC.

This sequence joins TRBV4-2 and TRBJ1-2; possible D gene TRBD1, 5 bases. The CDR3 runs 16 residues. Trimming removed 0 bases from V and 3 bases from J, with 14 bases in between. Germline values: CDR1 LGHNA, CDR2 YNFKEQ. CDR3 residues: CASSQDLGGKDYGYTF. The CDR3 nucleotides are TGTGCCAGCAGCCAAGATCTCGGGGGTAAAGACTATGGCTACACCTTC.

CDR3 residues: CASSYLGTVVSGNEQFF. The CDR3 DNA follows: TGCGCCAGCAGTTACCTCGGGACAGTGGTCTCGGGGAATGAGCAGTTCTTC. The chain couples TRBV5-1 to TRBJ2-1; 7 positions agree with TRBD1. This CDR3 is built from 17 residues. Germline CDR1 SGHRS, CDR2 YFSETQ. V was clipped by 5 bases and J by 7 bases; unmatched bases: 18. Using reference TRBV5-1 and TRBJ2-1 for the parts outside the CDR3, the full variable domain is KAGVTQTPRYLIKTRGQQVTLSCSPISGHRSVSWYQQTPGQGLQFLFEYFSETQRNKGNFPGRFSGRQFSNSRSEMNVSTLELGDSALYLCASSYLGTVVSGNEQFFGPGTRLTVL.

This clone was counted only a few times. The chain is built from TRBV6-1 and TRBJ1-2; TRBD1 agrees at 10 bases. This CDR3 spans 18 amino acids. V shed 3 bases, J shed 4 bases, and the junction held 14 bases outside the gene matches. CDR1 and CDR2 (germline): MNHNS, SASEGT. The CDR3 sequence: CASSDSPVTGGSRYGYTF. The CDR3 DNA reads TGTGCCAGCAGTGATTCCCCTGTGACAGGGGGCTCGCGCTATGGCTACACCTTC.

This clone was found a few times. The J gene is TRBJ1-2, the V gene TRBV5-6; the D gene is possibly TRBD1 (6 bases). In germline, CDR1 is SGHDT, CDR2 YYEEEE. The CDR3 runs to 15 residues. V was trimmed by 4 bases and J by 8 bases, leaving 21 bases between them. The CDR3: CASSALRGLGGGYTF. The CDR3 DNA is TGTGCCAGCAGCGCCCTACGGGGGCTTGGGGGCGGCTACACCTTC.

This clone occurred once. The chain uses TRBV9 and TRBJ1-1; a possible D gene is TRBD1 (6 bases). The CDR3 is 14 residues long. The V end was cut by 4 bases, the J end by 7 bases, with 17 bases between. Germline V gene lookup returns CDR1 SGDLS and CDR2 YYNGEE. In nucleotides, the CDR3 is TGTGCCAGCAGCTTCGGCGGTGGGGGCGGTGAAGCTTTCTTT. Translating gives CASSFGGGGGEAFF.

This chain connects TRBV7-2 to TRBJ1-5, with D hard to call. Germline CDR1 and CDR2: SGHTA and FQGNSA. CDR3 length equals 16 residues. The V and J ends lost 3 bases and 0 bases respectively, with 12 bases between them. In DNA, the CDR3 is TGTGCCAGCAGCTTCGGAACACTAAATAGCAATCAGCCCCAGCATTTT. It specifies CASSFGTLNSNQPQHF.

The chain joins TRBV6-1 to TRBJ1-5; weak D call: TRBD1 (6 bases). Trimming removed 1 base from V and 6 bases from J, with 7 bases in between. CDR1 and CDR2 (germline): MNHNS, SASEGT. The CDR3 extends over 13 amino acids. CDR3 loop: CASSEVGAQPQHF. CDR3 in DNA: TGTGCCAGCAGTGAAGTGGGGGCTCAGCCCCAGCATTTT.